Listed here are 16 T cell receptor beta chains from one sample, sequenced in a study of human T cells and chemical hapten exposure (dated by TCRdb to 2020 to 2023). In light of the paper, this sample's time point label describes: patch test 2, 6 weeks after DPC sensitization. This sample's treatment or condition label indicates: therapeutic diphenylcyclopropenone sensitization with weekly scalp DPC. The library relied on RACE. TCRdb names NextSeq 500 as the instrument used. TCRdb itself trimmed the public reads at Q25 with fastp, ran MiXCR and retained productive beta chains. CDR3 protein duplicates are merged, each entry listing the most common genes and DNA. Recorded for this sample are approximately 84,000 distinct CDR3 sequences; under 14% of them occurred a single time. The biggest ten clones account for about 1.6% of the sample. The sequencing used whole blood, collected in connection with sensitization to the hapten diphenylcyclopropenone (DPC). All receptors derive from a man aged 18 to 30 with alopecia areata. Some clones in this sample may be carry-over from other donors' samples.

This clonotype showed up just a few times. The rearrangement uses TRBV11-2 and TRBJ2-6; D perhaps matches TRBD2 (5 bases). CDR3 length equals 18 residues. CDR1 is SGHAT and CDR2 is FQNNGV in the germline V gene. With 1 base removed from V and 4 bases from J, the gap between germline ends came to 17 bases. The CDR3 DNA reads as TGTGCCAGCAGCTTAGCTAGGTTCCGGGGTCCCGGGGCCAACGTCCTGACTTTC. Translation gives CASSLARFRGPGANVLTF.

This clonotype was recorded many times. The rearrangement uses TRBV2 and TRBJ1-1; TRBD1 aligns across 7 bases. The CDR3 loop spans 14 amino acids. Trimming removed 6 bases from V and 3 bases from J; junction bases left unmatched: 7. The germline V gene encodes CDR1 SNHLY and CDR2 FYNNEI. The CDR3 reads CASRARGGDTEAFF. Written as DNA, the CDR3 is TGTGCCAGCAGGGCCAGGGGGGGAGACACTGAAGCTTTCTTT.

This clonotype was seen many times. V usage is TRBV19 and J usage is TRBJ1-1; no firm D call. Germline V gene sequence: CDR1 LNHDA, CDR2 SQIVND (reference sequence). This CDR3 has 12 residues. The V end lost 1 base, the J end lost 7 bases, and 7 bases lay between the germline ends. This CDR3 is CASSIGADEAFF. The CDR3 DNA reads as TGTGCCAGTAGTATAGGGGCAGATGAAGCTTTCTTT. The full variable domain, its missing parts supplied by reference TRBV19 and TRBJ1-1, is DGGITQSPKYLFRKEGQNVTLSCEQNLNHDAMYWYRQDPGQGLRLIYYSQIVNDFQKGDIAEGYSVSREKKESFPLTVTSAQKNPTAFYLCASSIGADEAFFGQGTRLTVV.

V and J are TRBV18 and TRBJ1-2, with TRBD1 matching over 8 bases. This CDR3 has 17 residues. V lost 2 bases and J lost 2; bases outside the gene matches: 10. Germline CDR1 and CDR2: KGHSH and LQKENI. This CDR3 is CASSPYQGASLNYGYTF. In nucleotides, the CDR3 is TGTGCCAGCTCACCATATCAGGGGGCCTCTTTAAACTATGGCTACACCTTC.

This clonotype has ten or more counts. V is TRBV5-1 and J is TRBJ1-6; D is unclear. Looked up from germline, CDR1 is SGHRS and CDR2 is YFSETQ. CDR3 size: 14 residues. Trimming took 9 bases from V and 9 from J, leaving 19 bases between them. This CDR3 reads CATRPEPSGSPLHF. The CDR3 nucleotides read TGCGCCACCCGACCGGAGCCTTCCGGTTCACCCCTCCACTTT.

CDR3 DNA: TGTGCCAGCAGCCCGACAGGGGGCAGAGAGACCCAGTACTTC. Translation gives CASSPTGGRETQYF. This chain links TRBV7-3 with TRBJ2-5, with 10 bases aligning to TRBD1. CDR1 is SGHTA, CDR2 FQGTGA, per germline. With V trimmed by 5 bases and J by 4 bases, 4 bases remained unmatched. The CDR3 has 14 amino acids.

This clonotype showed up just a few times. This chain joins TRBV5-6 and TRBJ1-1; D is undetermined. Germline loops: CDR1 SGHDT, CDR2 YYEEEE. This CDR3 region has 15 residues. The ends were cut back, 4 bases at V and 1 base at J, with 14 bases in the middle. The CDR3 DNA follows: TGTGCCAGCAGCGCGGGGTTTTCGGGGAACACTGAAGCTTTCTTT. It yields the protein CASSAGFSGNTEAFF.

J is TRBJ1-2 and V is TRBV6-5, with 7 bases lining up with TRBD1. CDR1 and CDR2 from the germline V gene are MNHEY and SVGAGI. The CDR3 consists of 13 residues. Trimming cost V 5 bases and J 8 bases; bases outside gene matches: 8. The CDR3 DNA is TGTGCCAGCAGTGCAGGGGGAGGTCTGGGCTACACCTTC. This sequence encodes CASSAGGGLGYTF.

This clonotype was found many times. The chain combines TRBV18 with TRBJ1-4; a weak D match, TRBD1 (6 bases). CDR1 and CDR2 (germline): KGHSH, LQKENI. This CDR3 contains 15 residues. The V end was cut by 4 bases, the J end by 5 bases, with 14 bases between. CDR3 region: CASSRGFTGNEKLFF. CDR3 nucleotides: TGTGCCAGCTCACGGGGATTTACAGGGAATGAAAAACTGTTTTTT.

This chain joins TRBV11-2 and TRBJ2-1, with 7 bases that match TRBD1. This CDR3 has 17 residues. Germline CDR1 SGHAT, CDR2 FQNNGV. The J segment lost 15 bases and the V segment lost 1 base, leaving 21 bases of the junction unmatched. The CDR3 is CASSLAFNRGGGRWRFF. CDR3 nucleotides: TGTGCCAGCAGCTTAGCCTTCAACAGGGGTGGGGGAAGATGGAGGTTCTTC.

This clonotype was seen a few times. This sequence joins TRBV5-4 and TRBJ2-5; D is perhaps TRBD2 (6 bases). The CDR3 contains 14 residues. CDR1 is SGHNT, CDR2 YYREEE, per germline (reference sequence). The V gene lost 0 bases and the J gene lost 3 bases, with 9 bases spanning the gap. This CDR3 reads CASSLGGAEETQYF. The CDR3 DNA is TGTGCCAGCAGCTTGGGCGGGGCCGAAGAGACCCAGTACTTC.

The chain joins TRBV18 to TRBJ2-7; 10 nucleotides match TRBD1. This CDR3 spans 14 amino acids. Germline CDR1 KGHSH, CDR2 LQKENI. After removal of 4 bases from V and 1 base from J, the junction contained 1 base not matched to a gene. The CDR3 loop reads CASSQGQGSYEQYF. DNA of the CDR3: TGTGCCAGCTCACAGGGACAGGGGTCCTACGAGCAGTACTTC.

This clonotype has more than one count but fewer than ten. The chain joins TRBV2 to TRBJ2-2, with D maybe TRBD2 (6 bases). The CDR3 runs 14 residues. Germline assignment: CDR1 SNHLY and CDR2 FYNNEI. Trimming left V 5 bases short and J 2 bases short, with 9 bases between. The CDR3 bases are TGTGCCAGCAGTACCGGGGGAAACACCGGGGAGCTGTTTTTT. This sequence encodes CASSTGGNTGELFF.

There are many counts of this clonotype. The rearrangement joins TRBV14 to TRBJ2-7, with 7 bases fitting TRBD1. Looked up from germline, CDR1 is SGHDN and CDR2 is FVKESK. CDR3 length: 14 amino acids. The V segment lost 4 bases and the J segment 2 bases; nucleotides outside the gene matches: 5. CDR3 region: CASSPGQPTYEQYF. DNA for the CDR3: TGTGCCAGCAGCCCGGGACAGCCTACCTACGAGCAGTACTTC.

The chain joins TRBV2 to TRBJ1-5, with D tentatively TRBD1 (6 bases). Trimming cost V 7 bases and J 0 bases, with 13 bases left between them. The germline CDR1 and CDR2 sequences are SNHLY and FYNNEI. The length of the CDR3 is 15 residues. The CDR3 loop is CASTTDSRSNQPQHF. The CDR3 coding sequence is TGTGCCAGCACTACGGACAGTCGTAGCAATCAGCCCCAGCATTTT.

The gene calls are TRBV2 and TRBJ1-3; no definite D call. The V gene lost 6 bases and the J gene lost 0 bases, with 12 bases spanning the gap. Germline CDR1 reads SNHLY; CDR2 reads FYNNEI. The CDR3 is made up of 15 amino acids. CDR3 in amino acids: CASRGGLYSGNTIYF. CDR3 DNA sequence: TGTGCCAGCAGGGGAGGACTGTACTCTGGAAACACCATATATTTT.